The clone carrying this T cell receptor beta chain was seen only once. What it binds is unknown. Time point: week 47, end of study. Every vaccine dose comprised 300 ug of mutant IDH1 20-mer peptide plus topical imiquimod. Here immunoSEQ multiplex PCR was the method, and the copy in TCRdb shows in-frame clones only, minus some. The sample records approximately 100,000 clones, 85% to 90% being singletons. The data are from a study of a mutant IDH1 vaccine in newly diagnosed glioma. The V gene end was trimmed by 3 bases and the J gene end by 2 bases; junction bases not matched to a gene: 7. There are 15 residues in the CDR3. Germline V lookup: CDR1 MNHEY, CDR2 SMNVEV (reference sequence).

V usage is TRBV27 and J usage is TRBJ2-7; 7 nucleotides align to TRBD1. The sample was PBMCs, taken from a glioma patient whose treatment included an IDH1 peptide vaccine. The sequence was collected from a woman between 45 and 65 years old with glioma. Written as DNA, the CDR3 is TGTGCCAGCAGTTTTGACAGGGACGAACCCTACGAGCAGTACTTC. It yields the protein CASSFDRDEPYEQYF.